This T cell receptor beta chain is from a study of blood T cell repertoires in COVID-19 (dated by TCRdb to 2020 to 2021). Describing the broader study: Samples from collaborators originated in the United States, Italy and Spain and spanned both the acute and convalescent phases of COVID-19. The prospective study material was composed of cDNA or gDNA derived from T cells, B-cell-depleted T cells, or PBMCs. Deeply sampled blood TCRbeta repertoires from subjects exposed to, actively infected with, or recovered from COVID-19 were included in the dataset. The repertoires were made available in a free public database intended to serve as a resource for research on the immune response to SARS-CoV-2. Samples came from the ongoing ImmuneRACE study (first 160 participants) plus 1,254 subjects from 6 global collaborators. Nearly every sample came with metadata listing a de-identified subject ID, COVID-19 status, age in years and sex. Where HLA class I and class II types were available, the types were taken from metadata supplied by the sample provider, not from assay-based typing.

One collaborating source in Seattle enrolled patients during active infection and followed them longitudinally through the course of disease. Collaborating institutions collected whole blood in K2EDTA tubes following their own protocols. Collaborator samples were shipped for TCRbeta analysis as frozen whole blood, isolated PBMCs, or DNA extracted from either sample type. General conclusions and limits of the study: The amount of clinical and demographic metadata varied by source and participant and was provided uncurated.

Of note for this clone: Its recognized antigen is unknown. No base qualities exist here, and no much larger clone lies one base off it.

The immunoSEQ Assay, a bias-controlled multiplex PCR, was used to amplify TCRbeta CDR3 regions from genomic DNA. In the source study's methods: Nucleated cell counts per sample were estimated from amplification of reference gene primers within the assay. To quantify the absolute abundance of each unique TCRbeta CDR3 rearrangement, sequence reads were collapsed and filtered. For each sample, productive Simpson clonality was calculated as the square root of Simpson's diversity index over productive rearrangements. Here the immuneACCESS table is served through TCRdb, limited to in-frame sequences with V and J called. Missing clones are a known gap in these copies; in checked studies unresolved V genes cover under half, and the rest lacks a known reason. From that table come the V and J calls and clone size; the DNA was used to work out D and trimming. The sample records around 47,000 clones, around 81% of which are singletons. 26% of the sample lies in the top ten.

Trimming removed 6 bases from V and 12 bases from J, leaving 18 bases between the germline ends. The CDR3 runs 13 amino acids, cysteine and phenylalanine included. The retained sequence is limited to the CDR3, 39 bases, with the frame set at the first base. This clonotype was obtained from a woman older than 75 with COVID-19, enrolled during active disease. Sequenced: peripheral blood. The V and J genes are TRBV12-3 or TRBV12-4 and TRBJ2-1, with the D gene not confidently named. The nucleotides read TGTGCCAGCAGCCGCCCCTTCTCCACCGGGCAGTTCTTC. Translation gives CASSRPFSTGQFF.